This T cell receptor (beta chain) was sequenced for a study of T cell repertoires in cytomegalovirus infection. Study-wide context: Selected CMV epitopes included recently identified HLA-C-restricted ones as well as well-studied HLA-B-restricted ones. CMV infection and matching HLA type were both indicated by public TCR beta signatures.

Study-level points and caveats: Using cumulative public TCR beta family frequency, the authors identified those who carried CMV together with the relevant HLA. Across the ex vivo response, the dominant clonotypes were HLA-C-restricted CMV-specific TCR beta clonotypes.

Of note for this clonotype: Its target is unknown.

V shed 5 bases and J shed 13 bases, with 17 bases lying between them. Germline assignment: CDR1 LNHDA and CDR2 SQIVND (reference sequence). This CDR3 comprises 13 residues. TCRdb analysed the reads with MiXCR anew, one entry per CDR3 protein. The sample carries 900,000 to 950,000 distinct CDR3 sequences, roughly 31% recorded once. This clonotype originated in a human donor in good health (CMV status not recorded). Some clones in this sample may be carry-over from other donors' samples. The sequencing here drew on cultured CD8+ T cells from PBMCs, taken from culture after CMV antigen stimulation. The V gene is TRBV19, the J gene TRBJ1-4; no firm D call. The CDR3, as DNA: TGTGCCAGTAGTGCTGGGAAGCACGGGAGACTGTTTTTT. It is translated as CASSAGKHGRLFF.